One and the same sample provided the 20 T cell receptor beta chains below, sequenced in a study of response to subunit inactivated influenza vaccine. TCRdb called the RT-PCR reads again in MiXCR, with one record for every CDR3 protein. The data contain some 550,000 distinct CDR3 sequences, under 25% of them singletons. These records were also assigned to another study, of T cells expressing NK-cell markers. This second report adds: With UMIs, 5'RACE template switching was used to make TCR beta cDNA.

The sample in question was CD4+ T cells sorted from PBMCs, obtained about 12 days after vaccination. These receptor sequences come from a middle-aged man who received an inactivated influenza vaccine.

This chain uses TRBV18 with TRBJ2-1; TRBD2 matches 11 bases. CDR1 and CDR2 from the germline V gene are KGHSH and LQKENI. With V trimmed by 3 bases and J by 9 bases, 7 bases remained unmatched. This CDR3 spans 15 amino acids. This CDR3 reads CASSPETSGIGEQFF. The CDR3 bases are TGTGCCAGCTCACCCGAGACTAGCGGGATTGGTGAGCAGTTCTTC.

The chain has TRBV10-3 and TRBJ1-5; D uncertain. Germline loops: CDR1 ENHRY, CDR2 SYGVKD. V lost 0 bases to trimming and J lost 7 bases, with 7 bases between them. This CDR3 is 13 amino acids long. For the CDR3, the DNA is TGTGCCATCAGTGAGTCGGGTAGCCAGCCCCAGCATTTT. Translation gives CAISESGSQPQHF.

This chain joins TRBV20-1 and TRBJ1-1; D not resolved. The CDR3 spans 13 residues. Germline loops: CDR1 DFQATT, CDR2 SNEGSKA (reference sequence). V lost 3 bases and J 11 bases, leaving 19 bases between the germline ends. This CDR3 is CSASDTLAIGAFF. CDR3 sequence (DNA): TGCAGTGCTAGTGACACGCTGGCCATTGGCGCTTTCTTT.

This clonotype was counted a single time. This chain uses TRBV5-5 with TRBJ1-5; no definite D call. The CDR3 sequence is 14 residues long. Trimming cost V 4 bases and J 4 bases, with 12 bases left between them. CDR1 SGHKS and CDR2 YYEKEE come from the germline V gene (reference sequence). DNA of the CDR3: TGTGCCAGCAGCCATTTCGGTTCGAATCAGCCCCAGCATTTT. It is translated as CASSHFGSNQPQHF.

The CDR3 sequence: CSAELGARSYNEQFF. The CDR3 DNA reads TGCAGTGCCGAGCTGGGGGCCCGCTCCTACAATGAGCAGTTCTTC. The chain links TRBV20-1 to TRBJ2-1; weak D call: TRBD1 (6 bases). From germline, CDR1 is DFQATT and CDR2 SNEGSKA (reference sequence). Trimming took off 6 bases at V and 0 bases at J, with 15 bases between the two ends. CDR3 size: 15 residues.

The chain combines TRBV20-1 with TRBJ1-5; D gene unclear. Germline values: CDR1 DFQATT, CDR2 SNEGSKA (reference sequence). Trimming cost V 4 bases and J 6 bases, with 10 bases left between them. The CDR3 spans 12 residues. Written as DNA, the CDR3 is TGCAGTGCTACCACGGGATTTCAGCCCCAGCATTTT. Its protein product is CSATTGFQPQHF.

Comments on this clonotype: A much larger clone lies a single base off, so this may be a read error. The V gene is TRBV7-2, the J gene TRBJ1-3; D is undetermined. CDR3 length: 16 residues. CDR1 is SGHTA, CDR2 FQGNSA, per germline. CDR3 protein: CASSLVGSLAGNTMYF. The CDR3 bases are TGTGCCAGCAGCTTAGTTGGCTCTTTGGCTGGAAACACCATGTATTTT.

The gene calls are TRBV14 and TRBJ2-1; TRBD2 matches 7 bases. This CDR3 region has 14 residues. Germline-derived CDR1 and CDR2 are SGHDN and FVKESK. After removal of 3 bases from V and 5 bases from J, the junction contained 4 bases not matched to a gene. The CDR3 coding sequence is TGTGCCAGCAGCCAGGCGGGAGCCAACAATGAGCAGTTCTTC. This codes for CASSQAGANNEQFF.

This rearrangement joins TRBV5-1 to TRBJ2-3; a possible D gene is TRBD2 (6 bases). The V gene lost 4 bases and the J gene lost 2 bases, with 14 bases spanning the gap. Germline V gene sequence: CDR1 SGHRS, CDR2 YFSETQ. This CDR3 comprises 15 residues. The CDR3 reads CASSIGGLNTDTQYF. The DNA of the CDR3 is TGCGCCAGCAGCATCGGGGGTTTGAACACAGATACGCAGTATTTT.

V usage is TRBV2 and J usage is TRBJ2-5, with 7 bases identical to TRBD1. There are 14 residues in the CDR3. Losses at the gene ends were 5 bases for V and 4 bases for J; bases not matched to a gene: 7. Germline CDR1 is SNHLY and CDR2 is FYNNEI. The CDR3 sequence is CASSKDRVGETQYF. In DNA, the CDR3 is TGTGCCAGCAGTAAAGACAGGGTGGGAGAGACCCAGTACTTC. The full variable domain, with the rest looked up from reference TRBV2 and TRBJ2-5, is EPEVTQTPSHQVTQMGQEVILRCVPISNHLYFYWYRQILGQKVEFLVSFYNNEISEKSEIFDDQFSVERPDGSNFTLKIRSTKLEDSAMYFCASSKDRVGETQYFGPGTRLLVL.

This rearrangement joins TRBV27 to TRBJ2-1; TRBD1 is a possible D gene (6 bases). Germline V lookup: CDR1 MNHEY, CDR2 SMNVEV (reference sequence). CDR3 length: 17 residues. The V end lost 6 bases, the J end lost 7 bases, and 25 bases lay between the germline ends. The CDR3 loop reads CASRHTTLGHPSNEQFF. Written as DNA, the CDR3 is TGTGCCAGCAGACACACGACATTGGGACACCCTAGTAATGAGCAGTTCTTC.

V is TRBV20-1 and J is TRBJ2-3; no reliable D call. The CDR3 runs to 11 residues. V was clipped by 8 bases and J by 2 bases, with 8 bases between them. Germline V gene sequence: CDR1 DFQATT, CDR2 SNEGSKA (reference sequence). The CDR3 protein is CSPQTTDTQYF. The CDR3 DNA follows: TGCAGTCCCCAGACCACAGATACGCAGTATTTT.

This chain uses TRBV20-1 with TRBJ2-2, with 8 bases fitting TRBD1. Trimming at V came to 0 bases and at J to 7 bases, leaving 7 bases not matched to a gene. Per the germline V gene, CDR1 is DFQATT and CDR2 is SNEGSKA (reference sequence). This CDR3 is 15 amino acids long. CDR3 loop: CSARERTGIDGELFF. The CDR3 region has the DNA TGCAGTGCTAGAGAAAGGACAGGGATCGACGGGGAGCTGTTTTTT.

V usage is TRBV11-1 and J usage is TRBJ2-7; D gene uncertain. Per the germline V gene, CDR1 is SGHAT and CDR2 is FQDESV (reference sequence). The V end lost 4 bases, the J end lost 5 bases, and 9 bases lay between the germline ends. The CDR3 covers 12 residues. The CDR3 here is CASSSGGDEQYF. In DNA, the CDR3 is TGTGCCAGCAGCTCGGGCGGCGACGAGCAGTACTTC. Full variable domain (rest looked up from reference TRBV11-1 and TRBJ2-7): EAEVAQSPRYKITEKSQAVAFWCDPISGHATLYWYRQILGQGPELLVQFQDESVVDDSQLPKDRFSAERLKGVDSTLKIQPAELGDSAMYLCASSSGGDEQYFGPGTRLTVT.

This clonotype has only a few counts. The rearrangement joins TRBV28 to TRBJ2-7; the match to TRBD1 covers 10 bases. V trimming: 4 bases; J trimming: 5 bases; junction bases outside the gene matches: 8. Looked up from germline, CDR1 is MDHEN and CDR2 is SYDVKM. This CDR3 spans 15 amino acids. The CDR3 spells CASSSPGQGKNEQYF. CDR3 coding DNA: TGTGCCAGCAGTTCGCCGGGACAGGGGAAGAACGAGCAGTACTTC.

The J gene is TRBJ1-4, the V gene TRBV20-1; unclear D gene. Germline CDR1 is DFQATT and CDR2 is SNEGSKA (reference sequence). Trimming left V 3 bases short and J 1 base short, with 12 bases between. The CDR3 runs to 15 residues. The CDR3 here is CSASDPSGTNEKLFF. The CDR3, as DNA: TGCAGTGCTAGTGACCCTAGTGGAACTAATGAAAAACTGTTTTTT.

This clonotype has a handful of counts. CDR3 in amino acids: CASSRASAVSYNEQFF. The CDR3, as DNA: TGTGCCAGCAGCCGAGCGTCCGCCGTGTCCTACAATGAGCAGTTCTTC. The chain is built from TRBV11-2 and TRBJ2-1; D not resolved. The CDR3 is 16 amino acids. The germline V and J ends were trimmed by 5 bases and 1 base, with 15 bases remaining between them. The germline V gene has CDR1 SGHAT and CDR2 FQNNGV.

This clonotype has at least ten counts. This chain joins TRBV5-1 and TRBJ2-3; 7 bases fit TRBD2. Germline V gene sequence: CDR1 SGHRS, CDR2 YFSETQ. The CDR3 runs 14 residues. Trimming took 2 bases from V and 2 from J; bases not matched to a gene: 2. CDR3 residues: CASSLRLATDTQYF. CDR3 bases: TGCGCCAGCAGCTTAAGACTAGCCACAGATACGCAGTATTTT. Filled out from reference TRBV5-1 and TRBJ2-3, the complete variable domain reads KAGVTQTPRYLIKTRGQQVTLSCSPISGHRSVSWYQQTPGQGLQFLFEYFSETQRNKGNFPGRFSGRQFSNSRSEMNVSTLELGDSALYLCASSLRLATDTQYFGPGTRLTVL.

This clonotype occurred a few times. The chain couples TRBV7-2 to TRBJ2-3; D is uncertain. The ends were cut back, 3 bases at V and 5 bases at J, with 6 bases in the middle. In germline, CDR1 is SGHTA, CDR2 FQGNSA. The CDR3 spans 12 residues. CDR3 nucleotides: TGTGCCAGCAGCTTCTCACGAGATACGCAGTATTTT. It specifies CASSFSRDTQYF.

This clonotype appeared many times. This chain connects TRBV20-1 to TRBJ2-1; 15 positions agree with TRBD2. The CDR3 spans 16 residues. Per the germline V gene, CDR1 is DFQATT and CDR2 is SNEGSKA (reference sequence). J was trimmed by 9 bases and V by 5 bases; bases with no gene match: 11. Here the CDR3 reads CSADGLAGGPSGEQFF. CDR3 in DNA: TGCAGTGCTGATGGACTAGCGGGAGGGCCTAGTGGTGAGCAGTTCTTC.